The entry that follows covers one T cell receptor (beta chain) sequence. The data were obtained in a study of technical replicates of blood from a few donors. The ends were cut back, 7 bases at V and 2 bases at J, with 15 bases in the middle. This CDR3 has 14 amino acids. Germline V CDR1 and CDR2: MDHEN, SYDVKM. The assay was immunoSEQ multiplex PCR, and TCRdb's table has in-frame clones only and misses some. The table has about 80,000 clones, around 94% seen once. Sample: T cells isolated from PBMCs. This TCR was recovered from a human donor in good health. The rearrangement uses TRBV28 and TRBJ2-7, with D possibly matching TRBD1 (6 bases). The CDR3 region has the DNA TGTGCCAGCACTCTCCCAGGGGCAGCCTACGAGCAGTACTTC. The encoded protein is CASTLPGAAYEQYF.